The T cell receptor (beta chain) under discussion was sequenced for a study of cytomegalovirus exposure and HLA in healthy donors. Study observations and caveats: Reportedly, cytomegalovirus status was diagnosed with high sensitivity and specificity.

With 4 bases removed from V and 6 bases from J, the gap between germline ends came to 21 bases. The CDR3 consists of 16 residues. Germline V gene data show CDR1 as MGHRA and CDR2 as YSYEKL. PCR employed 60 Vbeta and 13 Jbeta primers. Profiling relied on immunoSEQ multiplex PCR, and the TCRdb table lists in-frame clones only, not all of them. The sample records approximately 150,000 clones, about three quarters being singletons. Points on this clone: No antigen is known for it.

J is TRBJ1-2 and V is TRBV4-1; D perhaps matches TRBD1 (5 bases). The receptor was derived from a man aged 25 to 45 in good health and CMV-seropositive. The specimen was PBMCs. The CDR3 loop reads CASSPQATGRGDGYTF. Written as DNA, the CDR3 is TGCGCCAGCAGCCCCCAGGCTACGGGGCGCGGGGATGGCTACACCTTC.